This is a list of T cell receptor beta chains from one sample in a study of blood T cells in healthy people across ages. One entry per CDR3 protein, called by TCRdb with MiXCR from the 5' RACE reads. The sample consists of about 1 million distinct CDR3 sequences, under 45% of them appearing once. Sequenced input: blood. The receptors shown here come from a woman in her sixties or seventies in good health. The CDR3 runs from the conserved cysteine through the conserved F or W. D genes are given only for firm matches. For some rows the clone size is stated as once, few or many, or as a class when expanded; others skip it.

J gene: TRBJ2-2; clone size: -; D gene: TRBD1; V gene: TRBV12-3/TRBV12-4; CDR3 protein: CASNWGQGLPNTGELFF; CDR3 DNA: TGTGCCAGCAACTGGGGACAGGGGCTACCGAACACCGGGGAGCTGTTTTTT
J gene: TRBJ2-6; clone size: few; D gene: TRBD1; V gene: TRBV20-1; CDR3 protein: CSARESQGTGANVLTF; CDR3 DNA: TGCAGTGCTAGAGAATCACAGGGGACCGGGGCCAACGTCCTGACTTTC
J gene: TRBJ2-7; clone size: few; D gene: -; V gene: TRBV11-1; CDR3 protein: CASTLGDGATYEQYF; CDR3 DNA: TGTGCCAGCACCTTAGGGGACGGAGCTACCTACGAGCAGTACTTC
J gene: TRBJ2-7; clone size: -; D gene: -; V gene: TRBV7-9; CDR3 protein: CASDRGREQYF; CDR3 DNA: TGTGCCAGCGATCGGGGTCGCGAGCAGTACTTC
J gene: TRBJ2-3; clone size: many; D gene: TRBD2; V gene: TRBV12-3/TRBV12-4; CDR3 protein: CASSLGAGGPDTQYF; CDR3 DNA: TGTGCCAGCAGTTTAGGAGCGGGAGGGCCAGATACGCAGTATTTT
J gene: TRBJ2-7; clone size: -; D gene: -; V gene: TRBV21-1; CDR3 protein: CASSKERVTGIHEQYF; CDR3 DNA: TGTGCCAGCAGCAAAGAAAGGGTTACAGGGATCCACGAGCAGTACTTC
J gene: TRBJ2-5; clone size: -; D gene: -; V gene: TRBV10-3; CDR3 protein: CAISVMDEQYF; CDR3 DNA: TGTGCCATCAGTGTTATGGATGAGCAGTACTTC
J gene: TRBJ2-3; clone size: -; D gene: -; V gene: TRBV20-1; CDR3 protein: CSASGIERTDTQYF; CDR3 DNA: TGCAGTGCTAGCGGGATCGAGCGCACAGATACGCAGTATTTT
J gene: TRBJ1-1; clone size: -; D gene: TRBD1; V gene: TRBV24-1; CDR3 protein: CATSDRQGTAFF; CDR3 DNA: TGTGCCACCAGTGACAGACAGGGTACGGCTTTCTTT
J gene: TRBJ1-5; clone size: -; D gene: -; V gene: TRBV18; CDR3 protein: CASSPGREDWPQHF; CDR3 DNA: TGTGCCAGCTCACCGGGCAGGGAGGATTGGCCCCAGCATTTT
J gene: TRBJ2-7; clone size: -; D gene: TRBD2; V gene: TRBV11-1; CDR3 protein: CASSFGRGASYEQYF; CDR3 DNA: TGTGCCAGCAGCTTCGGGAGGGGCGCCTCCTACGAGCAGTACTTC
J gene: TRBJ2-5; clone size: many; D gene: -; V gene: TRBV29-1; CDR3 protein: CSVGHARETQYF; CDR3 DNA: TGCAGCGTTGGCCACGCCAGAGAGACCCAGTACTTC
J gene: TRBJ2-1; clone size: once; D gene: TRBD1; V gene: TRBV24-1; CDR3 protein: CATSDCRDRIYNEQFF; CDR3 DNA: TGTGCCACCAGTGATTGTAGGGACAGAATATACAATGAGCAGTTCTTC
J gene: TRBJ2-4; clone size: -; D gene: TRBD2; V gene: TRBV4-2; CDR3 protein: CASSPGASGRGAKNIQYF; CDR3 DNA: TGTGCCAGCAGCCCGGGGGCTAGCGGGAGAGGAGCCAAAAACATTCAGTACTTC
J gene: TRBJ1-1; clone size: few; D gene: -; V gene: TRBV21-1; CDR3 protein: CASSKGQGRRTTEAFF; CDR3 DNA: TGTGCCAGCAGCAAAGGGCAGGGGAGGAGGACGACTGAAGCTTTCTTT
J gene: TRBJ2-7; clone size: -; D gene: -; V gene: TRBV28; CDR3 protein: CASSLWGSQQYEQYF; CDR3 DNA: TGTGCCAGCAGTTTATGGGGCTCCCAACAATACGAGCAGTACTTC